This T cell receptor beta chain was found in a study of human T cells and chemical hapten exposure. This CDR3 has 14 residues. Germline V lookup: CDR1 DFQATT, CDR2 SNEGSKA (reference sequence). V was trimmed by 5 bases and J by 0 bases, leaving 14 bases between them. A note on this clonotype: Antigen: not known.

General study findings and limits: With DPC sensitization, TCRs exceeding 1 in 1000 frequency showed no change.

Individual cDNA molecules (in the library) carried attached unique molecular identifiers. Under the authors' procedure: A per-sample median of roughly 91,000 TCRs was observed, with a range of about 23,224 to 690,600. TCRdb fed the 5' RACE reads into MiXCR, producing one record per CDR3 protein. It is TCRdb's table, rather than the study itself, that gives the V and J calls and clone size. The table has 110,000 or so distinct CDR3 sequences, around a fifth seen once. Blood, whole and unfractionated, served as the source for total RNA extraction. The receptor was isolated from a human donor in good health. This chain uses TRBV20-1 with TRBJ2-7; D tentatively fits TRBD1 or TRBD2 (5 bases each). DNA of the CDR3: TGCAGTGCTTCCCGGGACGCGAGCTCCTACGAGCAGTACTTC. Amino acid sequence: CSASRDASSYEQYF.